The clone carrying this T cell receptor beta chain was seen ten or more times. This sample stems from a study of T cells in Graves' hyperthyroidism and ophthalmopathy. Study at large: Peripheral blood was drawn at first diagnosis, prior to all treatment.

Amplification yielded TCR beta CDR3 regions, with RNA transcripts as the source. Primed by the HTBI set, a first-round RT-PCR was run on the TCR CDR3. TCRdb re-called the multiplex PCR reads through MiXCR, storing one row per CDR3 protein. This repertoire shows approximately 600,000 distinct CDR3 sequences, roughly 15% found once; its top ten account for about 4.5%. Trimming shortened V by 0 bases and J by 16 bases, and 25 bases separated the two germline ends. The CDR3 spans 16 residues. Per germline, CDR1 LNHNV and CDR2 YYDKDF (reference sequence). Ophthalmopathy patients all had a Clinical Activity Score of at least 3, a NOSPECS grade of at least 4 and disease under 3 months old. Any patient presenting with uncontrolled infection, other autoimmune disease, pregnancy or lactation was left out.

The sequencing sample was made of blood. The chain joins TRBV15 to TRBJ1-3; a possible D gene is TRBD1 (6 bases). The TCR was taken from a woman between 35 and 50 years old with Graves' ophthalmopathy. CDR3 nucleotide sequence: TGTGCCACCAGCAGAGATTTGGGGGCCCGGATCAAACGATTGTATTTT. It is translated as CATSRDLGARIKRLYF.